This T cell receptor beta chain emerged from a study of regulatory T cells in long-lasting Graves disease. Study results and limitations: Persistent-disease Graves' patients showed less TCR diversity than new cases.

The time point denotes: newly diagnosed GD, antithyroid drugs for less than 3 months. The authors made the TCR library using RNA they extracted from PBMCs. As a group, patients came from one endocrinology department in Xi'an, China. This clonotype was seen ten or more times. Its antigen is undetermined. Per germline, CDR1 SGHAT and CDR2 FQNNGV. There are 13 residues in the CDR3. The J segment lost 3 bases and the V segment lost 6 bases, leaving 4 bases of the junction unmatched. Assembly of TCR beta libraries relied on iRepertoire HTBI primers together with Arm-PCR of CDR3 regions. TCRdb processed the multiplex PCR reads anew with MiXCR; each CDR3 protein has one entry. This table has about 240,000 distinct CDR3 sequences, about 19% appearing once.

The specimen was peripheral blood mononuclear cells (PBMCs), collected at new diagnosis, from a patient treated with antithyroid drugs. The chain combines TRBV11-2 with TRBJ2-7; 8 bases are shared with TRBD1. This clonotype was obtained from a female donor with Graves disease. The CDR3 spells CASSSGGFYEQYF. In nucleotides, the CDR3 is TGTGCCAGCAGTTCAGGGGGCTTCTACGAGCAGTACTTC.